These T cell receptor beta chains were read from a single sample in a study of T cell responses to AZD1222 COVID-19 vaccine. Clones were read by immunoSEQ multiplex PCR, and TCRdb kept only the in-frame ones, dropping some. This table has approximately 120,000 clones, 93% appearing once. The sequencing here drew on peripheral blood, taken on day 0 of AZD1222 vaccination. Source of these receptors: an adult in good health. The conserved cysteine and the conserved F or W are not part of the CDR3 here. Fields, in order: CDR3 length, V gene, D gene, CDR3 protein. D genes are given only for firm matches.

>13|TRBV7-2|-
ASSLAPHSGYGYT
>13|TRBV11-2|-
ASSPRRSQTGELF
>13|TRBV9|-
ASSVDLSSYNEQF
>13|TRBV18|TRBD1
ASSPYGTENEKLF
>10|TRBV2|-
ASSRSQGPQH
>13|TRBV4-2|-
ASSQEGLSNEKLF
>9|TRBV20-1|-
SAGGVQPQH
>13|TRBV4-2|-
ASSQVERLYNEQF
>13|TRBV7-6|-
ASSRDINSNQPQH
>10|TRBV2|-
ASRSGWETQY
>10|TRBV27|-
ASRRGDNEQF
>14|TRBV5-5|-
ASSSTLQRSGNTIY
>12|TRBV13|-
ASSSRVRTDTQY
>11|TRBV7-2|-
ASSLVGPDTQY